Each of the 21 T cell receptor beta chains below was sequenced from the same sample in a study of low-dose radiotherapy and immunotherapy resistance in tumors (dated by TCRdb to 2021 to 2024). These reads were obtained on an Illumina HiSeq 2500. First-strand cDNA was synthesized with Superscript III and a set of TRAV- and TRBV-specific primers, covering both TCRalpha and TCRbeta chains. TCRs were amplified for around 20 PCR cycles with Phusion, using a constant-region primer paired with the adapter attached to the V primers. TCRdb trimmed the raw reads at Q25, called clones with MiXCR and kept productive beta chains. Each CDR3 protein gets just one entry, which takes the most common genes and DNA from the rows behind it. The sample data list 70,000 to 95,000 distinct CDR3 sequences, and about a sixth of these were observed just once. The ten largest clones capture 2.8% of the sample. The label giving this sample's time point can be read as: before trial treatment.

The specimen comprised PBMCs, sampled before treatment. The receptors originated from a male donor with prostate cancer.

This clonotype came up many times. The CDR3 sequence is CAIRGSLSGDTQYF. In nucleotides, the CDR3 is TGTGCCATCAGAGGGAGCCTTTCGGGAGATACGCAGTATTTT. The V call is TRBV10-3, the J call TRBJ2-3; maybe TRBD2 (5 bases). Germline V CDR1 and CDR2: ENHRY, SYGVKD. V dropped 6 bases and J dropped 5 bases, with 15 bases sitting between them. CDR3 size: 14 residues.

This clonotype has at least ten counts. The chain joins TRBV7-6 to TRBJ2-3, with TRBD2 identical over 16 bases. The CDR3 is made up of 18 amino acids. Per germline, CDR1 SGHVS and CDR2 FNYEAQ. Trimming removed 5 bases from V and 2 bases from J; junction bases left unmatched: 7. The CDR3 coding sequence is TGTGCCAGCAGCCGAACGGGACTAGCGGGGGGGACCACAGATACGCAGTATTTT. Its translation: CASSRTGLAGGTTDTQYF.

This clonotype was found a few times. CDR3 DNA sequence: TGTGCCAGCAGCCCAGGGGCAGCCCTCGAGCAGTACTTC. Translation gives CASSPGAALEQYF. The gene calls are TRBV4-2 and TRBJ2-7, with D perhaps TRBD1 (6 bases). CDR1 and CDR2 (germline): LGHNA, YNFKEQ. V was trimmed by 4 bases and J by 6 bases, leaving 13 bases between them. The CDR3 extends over 13 amino acids.

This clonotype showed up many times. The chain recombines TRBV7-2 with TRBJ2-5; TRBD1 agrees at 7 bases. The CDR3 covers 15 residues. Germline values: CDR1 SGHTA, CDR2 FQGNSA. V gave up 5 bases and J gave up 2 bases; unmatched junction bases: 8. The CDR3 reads CASSQRTGVQETQYF. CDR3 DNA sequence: TGTGCCAGCAGCCAACGTACAGGGGTTCAAGAGACCCAGTACTTC.

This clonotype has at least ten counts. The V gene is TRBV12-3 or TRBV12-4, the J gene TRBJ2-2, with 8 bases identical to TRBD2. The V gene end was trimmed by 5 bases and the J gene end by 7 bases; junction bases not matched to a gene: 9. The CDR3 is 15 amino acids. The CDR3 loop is CASSLQRGPGGELFF. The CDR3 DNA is TGTGCCAGCAGTCTCCAGCGGGGGCCGGGCGGGGAGCTGTTTTTT.

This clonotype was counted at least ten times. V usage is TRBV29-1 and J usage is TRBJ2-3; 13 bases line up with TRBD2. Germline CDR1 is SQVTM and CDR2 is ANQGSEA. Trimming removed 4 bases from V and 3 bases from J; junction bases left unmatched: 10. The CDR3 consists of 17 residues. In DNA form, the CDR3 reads TGCAGCGTTGTGGGAGTCACTAGCGGGGGGGCGACAGATACGCAGTATTTT. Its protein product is CSVVGVTSGGATDTQYF.

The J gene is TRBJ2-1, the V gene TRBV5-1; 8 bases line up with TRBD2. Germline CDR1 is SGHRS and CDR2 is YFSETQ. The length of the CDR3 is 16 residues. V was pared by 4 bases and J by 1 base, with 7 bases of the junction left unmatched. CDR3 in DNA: TGCGCCAGCAGCCCCGGTGCGGGGGGTTCCTACAATGAGCAGTTCTTC. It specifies CASSPGAGGSYNEQFF. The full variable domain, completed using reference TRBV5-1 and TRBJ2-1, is KAGVTQTPRYLIKTRGQQVTLSCSPISGHRSVSWYQQTPGQGLQFLFEYFSETQRNKGNFPGRFSGRQFSNSRSEMNVSTLELGDSALYLCASSPGAGGSYNEQFFGPGTRLTVL.

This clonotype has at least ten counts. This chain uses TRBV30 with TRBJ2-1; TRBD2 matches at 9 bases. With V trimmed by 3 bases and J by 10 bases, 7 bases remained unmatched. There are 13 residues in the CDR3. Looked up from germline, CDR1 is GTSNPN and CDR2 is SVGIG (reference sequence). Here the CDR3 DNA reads TGTGCCTGGAGGAACAGCGGGGGGCGAGAGCAGTTCTTC. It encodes CAWRNSGGREQFF. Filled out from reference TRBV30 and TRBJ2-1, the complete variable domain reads SQTIHQWPATLVQPVGSPLSLECTVEGTSNPNLYWYRQAAGRGLQLLFYSVGIGQISSEVPQNLSASRPQDRQFILSSKKLLLSDSGFYLCAWRNSGGREQFFGPGTRLTVL.

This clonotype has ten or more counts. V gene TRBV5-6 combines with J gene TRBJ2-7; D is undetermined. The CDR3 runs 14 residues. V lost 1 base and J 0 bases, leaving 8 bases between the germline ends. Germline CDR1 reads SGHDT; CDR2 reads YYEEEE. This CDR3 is CASSLTQLSYEQYF. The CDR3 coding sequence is TGTGCCAGCAGCTTGACTCAGCTCTCCTACGAGCAGTACTTC.

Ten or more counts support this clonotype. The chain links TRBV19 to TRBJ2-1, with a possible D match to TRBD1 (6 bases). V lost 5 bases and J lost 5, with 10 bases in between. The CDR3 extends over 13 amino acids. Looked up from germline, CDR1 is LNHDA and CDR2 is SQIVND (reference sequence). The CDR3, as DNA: TGTGCCAGTAGTTGGGGGCCCGACAATGAGCAGTTCTTC. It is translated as CASSWGPDNEQFF.

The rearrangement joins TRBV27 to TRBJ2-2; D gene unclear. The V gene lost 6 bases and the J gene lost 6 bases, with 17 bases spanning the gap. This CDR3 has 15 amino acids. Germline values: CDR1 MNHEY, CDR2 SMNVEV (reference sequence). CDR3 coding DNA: TGTGCCAGCAGAGATGGAAGGCTCTCACCCGGGGAGCTGTTTTTT. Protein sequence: CASRDGRLSPGELFF.

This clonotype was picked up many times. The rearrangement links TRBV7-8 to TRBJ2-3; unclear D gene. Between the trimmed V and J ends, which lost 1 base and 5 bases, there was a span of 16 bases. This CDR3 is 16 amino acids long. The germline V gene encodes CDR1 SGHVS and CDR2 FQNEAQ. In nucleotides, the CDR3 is TGTGCCAGCAGCTTAGGACGGGTCTTTCTGTTAGATACGCAGTATTTT. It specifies CASSLGRVFLLDTQYF.

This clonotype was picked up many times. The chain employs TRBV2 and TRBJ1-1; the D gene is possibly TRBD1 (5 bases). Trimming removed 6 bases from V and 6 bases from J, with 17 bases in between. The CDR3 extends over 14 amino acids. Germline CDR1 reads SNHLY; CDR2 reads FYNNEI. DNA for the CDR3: TGTGCCAGCAGCGAGGGGTCAGGGAGGGCTGAAGCTTTCTTT. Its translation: CASSEGSGRAEAFF.

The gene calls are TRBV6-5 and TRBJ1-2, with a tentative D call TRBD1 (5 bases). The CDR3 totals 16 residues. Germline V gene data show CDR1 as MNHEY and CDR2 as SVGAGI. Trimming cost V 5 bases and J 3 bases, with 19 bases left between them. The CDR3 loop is CASSQRTRQGDYGYTF. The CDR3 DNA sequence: TGTGCCAGCAGTCAAAGGACAAGGCAAGGGGACTATGGCTACACCTTC.

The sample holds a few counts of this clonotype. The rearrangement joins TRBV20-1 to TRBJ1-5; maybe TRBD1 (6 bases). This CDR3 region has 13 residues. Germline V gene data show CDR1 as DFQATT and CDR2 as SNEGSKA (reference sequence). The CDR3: CSAPTGPSQPQHF. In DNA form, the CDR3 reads TGCAGCGCTCCTACAGGGCCCAGTCAGCCCCAGCATTTT.

Here the CDR3 reads CASSLPVGLAGGPLNTGELFF. In DNA, the CDR3 is TGTGCCAGCAGCTTACCCGTTGGGCTAGCGGGGGGGCCTCTAAACACCGGGGAGCTGTTTTTT. This sequence joins TRBV7-3 and TRBJ2-2, with TRBD2 identical over 12 bases. The CDR3 runs to 21 residues. V was clipped by 2 bases and J by 2 bases; unmatched bases: 15. Germline V gives CDR1 SGHTA, CDR2 FQGTGA. Full variable domain (outside the CDR3, taken from reference TRBV7-3 and TRBJ2-2): GAGVSQTPSNKVTEKGKYVELRCDPISGHTALYWYRQSLGQGPEFLIYFQGTGAADDSGLPNDRFFAVRPEGSVSTLKIQRTERGDSAVYLCASSLPVGLAGGPLNTGELFFGEGSRLTVL.

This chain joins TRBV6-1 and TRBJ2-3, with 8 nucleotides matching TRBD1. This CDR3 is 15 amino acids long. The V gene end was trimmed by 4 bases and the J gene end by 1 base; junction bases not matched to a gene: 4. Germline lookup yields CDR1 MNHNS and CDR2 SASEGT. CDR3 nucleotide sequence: TGTGCCAGCAGTGGAGCAGGGGGCGGCACAGATACGCAGTATTTT. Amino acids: CASSGAGGGTDTQYF.

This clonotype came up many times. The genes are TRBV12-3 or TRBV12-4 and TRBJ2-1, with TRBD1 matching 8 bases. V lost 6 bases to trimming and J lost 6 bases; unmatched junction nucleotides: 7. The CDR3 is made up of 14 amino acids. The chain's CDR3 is CASRRPGQANEQFF. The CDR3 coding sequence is TGTGCCAGCAGGCGTCCGGGACAGGCCAATGAGCAGTTCTTC.

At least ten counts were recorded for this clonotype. The CDR3 loop reads CASSPKRANLYYEQYF. DNA for the CDR3: TGTGCCAGCAGCCCCAAACGGGCGAACTTGTATTACGAGCAGTACTTC. The chain joins TRBV11-1 to TRBJ2-7; no definite D call. The CDR3 loop spans 16 amino acids. In germline, CDR1 is SGHAT, CDR2 FQDESV (reference sequence). Trimming pared 5 bases from V and 4 bases from J, leaving 21 bases between.

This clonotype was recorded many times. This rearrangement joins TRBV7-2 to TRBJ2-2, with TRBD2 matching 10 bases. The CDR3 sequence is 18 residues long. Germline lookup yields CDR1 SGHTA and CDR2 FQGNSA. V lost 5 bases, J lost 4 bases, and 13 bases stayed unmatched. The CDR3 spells CASSRTVAGGPLTGELFF. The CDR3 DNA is TGTGCCAGCAGCCGAACAGTAGCGGGGGGACCTCTCACCGGGGAGCTGTTTTTT. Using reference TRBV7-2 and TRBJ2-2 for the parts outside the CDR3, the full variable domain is GAGVSQSPSNKVTEKGKDVELRCDPISGHTALYWYRQSLGQGLEFLIYFQGNSAPDKSGLPSDRFSAERTGGSVSTLTIQRTQQEDSAVYLCASSRTVAGGPLTGELFFGEGSRLTVL.

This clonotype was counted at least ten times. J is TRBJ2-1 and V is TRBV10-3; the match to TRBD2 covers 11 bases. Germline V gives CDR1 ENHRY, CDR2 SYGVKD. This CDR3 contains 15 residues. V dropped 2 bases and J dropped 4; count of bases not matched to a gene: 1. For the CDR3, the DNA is TGTGCCATCAGTGAGACTAGCGGGGGATACAATGAGCAGTTCTTC. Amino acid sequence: CAISETSGGYNEQFF.